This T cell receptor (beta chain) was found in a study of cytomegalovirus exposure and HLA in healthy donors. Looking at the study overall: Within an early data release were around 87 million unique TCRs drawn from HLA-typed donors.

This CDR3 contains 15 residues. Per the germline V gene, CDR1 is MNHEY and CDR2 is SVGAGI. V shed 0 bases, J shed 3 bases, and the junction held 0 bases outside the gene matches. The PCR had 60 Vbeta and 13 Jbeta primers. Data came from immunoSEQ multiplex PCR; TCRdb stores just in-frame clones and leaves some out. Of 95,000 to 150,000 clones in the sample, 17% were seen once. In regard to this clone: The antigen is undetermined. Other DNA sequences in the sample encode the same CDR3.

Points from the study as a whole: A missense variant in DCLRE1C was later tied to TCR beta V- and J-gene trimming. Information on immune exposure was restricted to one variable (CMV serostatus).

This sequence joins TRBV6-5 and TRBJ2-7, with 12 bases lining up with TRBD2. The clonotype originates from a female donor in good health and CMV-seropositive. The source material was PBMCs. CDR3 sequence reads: CASSYSGLAGYEQYF. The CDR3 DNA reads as TGTGCCAGCAGTTACTCGGGACTAGCGGGCTACGAGCAGTACTTC.